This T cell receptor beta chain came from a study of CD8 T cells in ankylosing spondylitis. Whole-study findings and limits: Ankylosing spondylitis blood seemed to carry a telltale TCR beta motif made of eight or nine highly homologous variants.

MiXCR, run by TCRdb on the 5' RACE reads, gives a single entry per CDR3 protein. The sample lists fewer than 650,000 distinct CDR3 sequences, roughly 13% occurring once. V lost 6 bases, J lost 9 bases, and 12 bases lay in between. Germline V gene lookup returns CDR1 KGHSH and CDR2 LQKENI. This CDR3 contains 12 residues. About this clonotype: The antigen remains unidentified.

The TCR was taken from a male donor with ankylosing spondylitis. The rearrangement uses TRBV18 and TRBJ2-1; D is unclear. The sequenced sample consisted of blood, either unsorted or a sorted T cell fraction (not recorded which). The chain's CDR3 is CASSPSGREQFF. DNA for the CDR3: TGTGCCAGCTCCCCCTCTGGGCGTGAGCAGTTCTTC.